The 7 T cell receptor beta chains in this list originate from one sample, sequenced in a study of blood T cell repertoires in COVID-19. Profiling relied on immunoSEQ multiplex PCR, and the TCRdb table lists in-frame clones only, not all of them. The sample yields roughly 290,000 clones, about 83% seen once. Sequencing was done on a sample of PBMCs or T cells enriched from blood (not recorded which). The receptors originated from a woman aged 35 to 49 who had recovered from COVID-19.

CDR3 loop: CRGATNTEAFF. Here the CDR3 DNA reads TGCAGGGGGGCTACGAACACTGAAGCTTTCTTT. This chain links TRBV20-1 with TRBJ1-1, with a tentative D call TRBD1 (6 bases). The CDR3 consists of 11 residues. Germline values: CDR1 DFQATT, CDR2 SNEGSKA (reference sequence).

The chain is built from TRBV28 and TRBJ1-1; the D gene is possibly TRBD1 (5 bases). Trimming left V 1 base short and J 4 bases short, with 10 bases between. CDR1 and CDR2 from the germline V gene are MDHEN and SYDVKM. The CDR3 spans 14 residues. CDR3 residues: CASSLLGQLTEAFF. CDR3 nucleotide sequence: TGTGCCAGCAGTTTATTAGGACAACTCACTGAAGCTTTCTTT.

This clone turned up a few times. The rearrangement uses TRBV5-4 and TRBJ1-2; weak D call: TRBD1 (6 bases). CDR1 SGHNT and CDR2 YYREEE come from the germline V gene (reference sequence). Trimming stripped 2 bases from V and 2 bases from J, with 13 bases between. The CDR3 loop spans 15 amino acids. CDR3 in amino acids: CASSLATQGNYGYTF. The CDR3 DNA reads as TGTGCCAGCAGCTTAGCTACCCAGGGGAACTATGGCTACACCTTC.

This chain uses TRBV11-2 with TRBJ2-7; a weak D match, TRBD1 (6 bases). V was cut by 5 bases and J by 2 bases, with 16 bases left in between. The CDR3 is 15 amino acids. Germline V CDR1 and CDR2: SGHAT, FQNNGV. CDR3 in amino acids: CASSPRDTPTYEQYF. The CDR3 nucleotides are TGTGCCAGCAGCCCCCGGGACACGCCAACCTACGAGCAGTACTTC.

The chain carries TRBV19 and TRBJ2-4; 8 nucleotides agree with TRBD1. The trim removed 6 bases at V and 5 bases at J, leaving 6 bases unmatched. Germline V gives CDR1 LNHDA, CDR2 SQIVND (reference sequence). This CDR3 spans 14 amino acids. CDR3 region: CASRPDRAQNIQYF. CDR3 nucleotides: TGTGCCAGTAGACCGGACAGGGCCCAAAACATTCAGTACTTC. The whole variable domain, remainder taken from reference TRBV19 and TRBJ2-4, is DGGITQSPKYLFRKEGQNVTLSCEQNLNHDAMYWYRQDPGQGLRLIYYSQIVNDFQKGDIAEGYSVSREKKESFPLTVTSAQKNPTAFYLCASRPDRAQNIQYFGAGTRLSVL.

This chain connects TRBV12-3 or TRBV12-4 to TRBJ2-7; the D is unclear. The CDR3 totals 11 residues. V was trimmed by 8 bases and J by 5 bases, leaving 10 bases between them. The CDR3 sequence is CASAVGDEQYF. The CDR3 coding sequence is TGTGCCAGCGCCGTAGGAGACGAGCAGTACTTC.

The rearrangement uses TRBV7-9 and TRBJ1-4; D unresolved. Trimming took 3 bases from V and 8 from J, leaving 16 bases between them. The CDR3 spans 15 residues. The germline V gene encodes CDR1 SEHNR and CDR2 FQNEAQ (reference sequence). The CDR3 coding sequence is TGTGCCAGCAGCTTCGTCCCCGGGATAGGCGAAAAACTGTTTTTT. This sequence encodes CASSFVPGIGEKLFF.